Sequencing of this TCR beta chain was carried out in a study of T cell repertoires in cytomegalovirus infection. Overall study: In public TCR beta signatures, there were indications of both CMV infection and matching HLA type. Study outcomes and limitations: Of the TCR beta families, the public ones yielded a cumulative frequency that identified carriers of CMV plus the relevant HLA. The response measured ex vivo was dominated by TCR beta clonotypes (HLA-C-restricted and CMV-specific).

Points on this clonotype: Its specificity is unknown.

MiXCR, run by TCRdb on the reads, gives a single entry per CDR3 protein. In the table there are 640,000 or so distinct CDR3 sequences, around 32% of which are singletons. This CDR3 comprises 14 residues. Germline V gene data show CDR1 as SQVTM and CDR2 as ANQGSEA. V lost 3 bases, J lost 7 bases, and 6 bases stayed unmatched. The sample here was cultured PBMCs, taken from culture after CMV antigen stimulation. The rearrangement joins TRBV29-1 to TRBJ2-7, with TRBD2 identical over 13 bases. The TCR comes from a human donor in good health (CMV status not recorded). Some clones in this sample may be carry-over from other donors' samples. The CDR3 DNA sequence: TGCAGCGTTGAGCGGACTAGCGGGAGTAGGGAGCAGTACTTC. Protein sequence: CSVERTSGSREQYF.